The present T cell receptor (beta chain) was sequenced within a study of blood T cell repertoires in COVID-19. Study in general: Sites across the United States, Italy and Spain contributed samples from acute and convalescent COVID-19.

The junction had 6 bases not matched to a gene; V was cut back by 6 bases and J by 0 bases. Germline loops: CDR1 MNHEY, CDR2 SVGEGT. CDR3 size: 17 residues. This clone was detected once. Here immunoSEQ multiplex PCR was the method, and the copy in TCRdb shows in-frame clones only, minus some. The sample has 170,000 or so clones, roughly 86% seen once. Specimen: peripheral blood. This chain connects TRBV6-2 or TRBV6-3 to TRBJ2-2; 11 nucleotides match TRBD2. The sequence came from a man in his fifties or sixties with COVID-19, enrolled during active disease. The CDR3 nucleotides are TGTGCCAGCAGCAAGGGACTAGCGGCCCCGAACACCGGGGAGCTGTTTTTT. This gives the protein CASSKGLAAPNTGELFF.